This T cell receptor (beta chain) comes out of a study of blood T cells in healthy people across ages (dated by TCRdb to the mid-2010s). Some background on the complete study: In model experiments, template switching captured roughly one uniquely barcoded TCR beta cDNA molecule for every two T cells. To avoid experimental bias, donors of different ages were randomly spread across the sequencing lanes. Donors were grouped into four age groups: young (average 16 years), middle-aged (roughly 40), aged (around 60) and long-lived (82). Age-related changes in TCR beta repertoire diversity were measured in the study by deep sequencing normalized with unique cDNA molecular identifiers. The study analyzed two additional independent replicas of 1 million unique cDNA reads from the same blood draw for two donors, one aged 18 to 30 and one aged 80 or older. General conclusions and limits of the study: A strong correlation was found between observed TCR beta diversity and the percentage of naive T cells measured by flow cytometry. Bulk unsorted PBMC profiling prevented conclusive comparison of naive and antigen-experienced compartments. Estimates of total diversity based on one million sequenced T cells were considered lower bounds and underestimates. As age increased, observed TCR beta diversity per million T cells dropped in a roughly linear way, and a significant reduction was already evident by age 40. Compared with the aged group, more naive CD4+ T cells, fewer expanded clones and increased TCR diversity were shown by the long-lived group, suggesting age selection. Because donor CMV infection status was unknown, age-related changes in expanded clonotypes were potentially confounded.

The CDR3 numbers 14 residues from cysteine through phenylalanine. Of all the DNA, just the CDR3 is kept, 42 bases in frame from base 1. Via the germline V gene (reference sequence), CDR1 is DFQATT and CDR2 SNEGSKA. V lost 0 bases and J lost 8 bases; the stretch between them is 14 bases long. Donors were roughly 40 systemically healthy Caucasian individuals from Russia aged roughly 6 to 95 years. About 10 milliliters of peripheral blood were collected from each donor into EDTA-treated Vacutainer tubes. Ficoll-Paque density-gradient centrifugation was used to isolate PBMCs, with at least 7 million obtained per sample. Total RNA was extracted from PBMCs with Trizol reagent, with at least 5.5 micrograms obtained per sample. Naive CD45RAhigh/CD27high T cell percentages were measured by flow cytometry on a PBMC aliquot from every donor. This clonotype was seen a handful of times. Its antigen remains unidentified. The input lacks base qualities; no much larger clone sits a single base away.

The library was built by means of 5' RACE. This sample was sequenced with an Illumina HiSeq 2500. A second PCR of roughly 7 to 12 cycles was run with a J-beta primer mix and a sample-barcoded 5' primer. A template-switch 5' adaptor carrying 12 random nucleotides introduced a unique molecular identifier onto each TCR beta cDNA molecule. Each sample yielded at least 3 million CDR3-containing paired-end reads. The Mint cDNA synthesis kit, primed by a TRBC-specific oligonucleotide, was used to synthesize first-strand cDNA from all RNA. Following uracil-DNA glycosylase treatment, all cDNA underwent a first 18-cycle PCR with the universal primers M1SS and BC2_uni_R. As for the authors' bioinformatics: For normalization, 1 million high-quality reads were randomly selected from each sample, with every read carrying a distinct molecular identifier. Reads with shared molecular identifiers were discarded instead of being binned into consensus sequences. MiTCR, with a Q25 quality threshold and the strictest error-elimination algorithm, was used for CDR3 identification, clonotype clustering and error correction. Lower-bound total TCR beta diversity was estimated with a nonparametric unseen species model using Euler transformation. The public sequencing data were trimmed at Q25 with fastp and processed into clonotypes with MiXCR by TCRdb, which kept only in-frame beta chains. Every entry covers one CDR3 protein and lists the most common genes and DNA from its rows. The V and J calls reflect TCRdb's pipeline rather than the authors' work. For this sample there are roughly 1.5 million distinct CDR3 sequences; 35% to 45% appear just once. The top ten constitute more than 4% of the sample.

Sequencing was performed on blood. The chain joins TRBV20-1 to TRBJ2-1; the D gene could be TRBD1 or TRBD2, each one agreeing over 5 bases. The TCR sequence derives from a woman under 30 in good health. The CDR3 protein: CSARDRVGLDEQFF. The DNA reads TGCAGTGCTAGAGACAGGGTAGGACTTGATGAGCAGTTCTTC.